Listed below are T cell receptor beta chains from one sample, sequenced in a study of CD8+ T cells in alopecia areata. Sequenced by immunoSEQ multiplex PCR; TCRdb stores in-frame clones only, minus some. The sample shows over 150,000 clones, 60% to 70% of them seen only once. Sequenced material: CD4+ T cells sorted from blood, taken at week 4, from a patient treated with tofacitinib. The receptors derive from a human donor with alopecia areata. Each CDR3 is given with its conserved first and last residue. A D gene is named only where the DNA matches it firmly. Only some rows state a clone size, as once, few, many or a class for expanded clones.

D,J,V,size,DNA,CDR3
.,TRBJ2-5,TRBV14,.,TGTGCCAGCAGCCAAGTGGGCCCCGGGACCCAGTACTTC,CASSQVGPGTQYF
TRBD2,TRBJ2-3,TRBV7-2,.,TGTGCCAGCAGCTTGACTAGCGGGGTCACAGATACGCAGTATTTT,CASSLTSGVTDTQYF
.,TRBJ1-5,TRBV6-5,.,TGTGCCAGCAGCCGAGGGTTCAATCAGCCCCAGCATTTT,CASSRGFNQPQHF
.,TRBJ1-5,TRBV30,.,TGTGCCTGGAGTACAGGGCGGAATCAGCCCCAGCATTTT,CAWSTGRNQPQHF
TRBD1,TRBJ2-5,TRBV4-1,.,TGCGCCAGCAGCGTCCGGGACAGCTTACAAGAGACCCAGTACTTC,CASSVRDSLQETQYF
.,TRBJ1-2,TRBV23-1,.,TGCGCCAGCGAGTCTATTGGAAAGCGTCCTCAAAGGGGCTACACCTTC,CASESIGKRPQRGYTF
.,TRBJ1-5,TRBV5-5,.,TGTGCCAGCAGCTTGGACAGCAATCAGCCCCAGCATTTT,CASSLDSNQPQHF
.,TRBJ1-2,TRBV6-5,few,TGTGCCAGCAGTTACTCGTTCAGGGAACTCTCTGGCTACACCTTC,CASSYSFRELSGYTF
TRBD2,TRBJ2-1,TRBV9,.,TGTGCCAGCAGCCCCCGGGGGGATCCGTACAATGAGCAGTTCTTC,CASSPRGDPYNEQFF
TRBD2,TRBJ2-1,TRBV19,few,TGTGCCAGTAGTATAGATCTCCCGGGGACTAGAGGTGACGCTGAGCAGTTCTTC,CASSIDLPGTRGDAEQFF
.,TRBJ2-1,TRBV30,.,TGTGCCTGGAGTCTCCGGCTCGGAGAAGAGCAGTTCTTC,CAWSLRLGEEQFF
TRBD1,TRBJ1-5,TRBV15,.,TGTGCCACCAGCATGGGTCAGGGGGAAGGCAATCAGCCCCAGCATTTT,CATSMGQGEGNQPQHF
.,TRBJ1-1,TRBV25-1,.,TGTGCCAGCAGTGCTACTCCAGGGGTCATGAACACTGAAGCTTTCTTT,CASSATPGVMNTEAFF
.,TRBJ2-7,TRBV7-9,few,TGTGCCAGCAGCTTTCGGCCAGAGGACGAGCAGTACTTC,CASSFRPEDEQYF
.,TRBJ1-2,TRBV30,.,TGTGCCTGGAGTGTACTGGGGGGCCGGTATGGCTACACCTTC,CAWSVLGGRYGYTF
.,TRBJ2-5,TRBV2,few,TGTGCCAGCAGTGAAGCCCAAGAGACCCAGTACTTC,CASSEAQETQYF
.,TRBJ2-1,TRBV5-4,.,TGTGCCAGCAGCCCCCGGGGGTCAGGACTACTCAATGAGCAGTTCTTC,CASSPRGSGLLNEQFF
.,TRBJ2-7,TRBV28,.,TGTGCCAGCAGTCTTTCCACCTACGAGCAGTACTTC,CASSLSTYEQYF
.,TRBJ2-5,TRBV7-7,.,TGTGCTAGCAGCGCGGGGTCCAGTACGCAAGAGACCCAGTACTTC,CASSAGSSTQETQYF
TRBD1,TRBJ2-1,TRBV6-6,few,TGTGCCGGCGAGGGACAGGGTGACTACAATGAGCAGTTCTTC,CAGEGQGDYNEQFF
.,TRBJ2-1,TRBV29-1,.,TGCAGCGTTGAAGATGGTACACACAATGAGCAGTTCTTC,CSVEDGTHNEQFF
.,TRBJ2-3,TRBV5-1,.,TGCGCCAGCATGTCAGTAGATACGCAGTATTTT,CASMSVDTQYF
TRBD1,TRBJ2-7,TRBV4-1,.,TGCGCCAGCAGCCAAGACCGACCGGGACAGACAACTTCCTACGAGCAGTACTTC,CASSQDRPGQTTSYEQYF
.,TRBJ1-2,TRBV2,.,TGTGCCAGCAGTGAAACGGCGGGCTCTGGCTACACCTTC,CASSETAGSGYTF
TRBD1,TRBJ2-1,TRBV10-3,few,TGTGCCATCAGAGGGACAGGGGGCGCGGGTTATGACAATGAGCAGTTCTTC,CAIRGTGGAGYDNEQFF
.,TRBJ1-1,TRBV5-6,.,TGTGCCAGCAGCATCGTGGGGGACACTGAAGCTTTCTTT,CASSIVGDTEAFF
.,TRBJ1-5,TRBV6-6,.,TGTGCCAGCAGTTACCGCTTCAGATGGCAGCCCCAGCATTTT,CASSYRFRWQPQHF
.,TRBJ1-2,TRBV25-1,.,TGTGCCAGCAGTGGGGGAGGCTATGGCTACACCTTC,CASSGGGYGYTF